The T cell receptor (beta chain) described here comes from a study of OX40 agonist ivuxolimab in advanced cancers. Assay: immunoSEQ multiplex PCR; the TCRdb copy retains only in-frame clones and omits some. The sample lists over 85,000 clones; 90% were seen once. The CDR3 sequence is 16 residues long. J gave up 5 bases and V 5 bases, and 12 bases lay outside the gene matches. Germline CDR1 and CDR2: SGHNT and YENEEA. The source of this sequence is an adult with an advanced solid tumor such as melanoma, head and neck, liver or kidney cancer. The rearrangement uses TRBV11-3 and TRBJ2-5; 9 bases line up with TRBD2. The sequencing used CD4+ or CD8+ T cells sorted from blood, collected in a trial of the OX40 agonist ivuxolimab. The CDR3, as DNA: TGTGCCAGCAGCCCAGGAGGCGGGAGGGCCGTGGAGACCCAGTACTTC. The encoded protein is CASSPGGGRAVETQYF.